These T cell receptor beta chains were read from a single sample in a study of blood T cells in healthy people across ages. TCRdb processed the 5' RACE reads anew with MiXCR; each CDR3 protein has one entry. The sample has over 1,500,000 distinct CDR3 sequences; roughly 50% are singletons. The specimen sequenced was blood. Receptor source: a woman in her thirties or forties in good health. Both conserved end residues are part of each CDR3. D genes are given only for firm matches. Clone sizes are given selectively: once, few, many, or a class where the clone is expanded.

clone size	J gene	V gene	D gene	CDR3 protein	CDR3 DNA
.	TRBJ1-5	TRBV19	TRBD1	CASNIEGTGVGQPQHF	TGTGCCAGTAACATTGAGGGGACAGGGGTAGGACAGCCCCAGCATTTT
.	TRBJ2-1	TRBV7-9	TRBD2	CASPAGNNEQFF	TGTGCCAGCCCAGCGGGGAACAATGAGCAGTTCTTC
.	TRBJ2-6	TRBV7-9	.	CASSLGRGAVAGANVLTF	TGTGCCAGCAGCTTAGGTCGGGGTGCGGTTGCTGGGGCCAACGTCCTGACTTTC
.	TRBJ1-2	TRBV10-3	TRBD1	CAIRNGQGATSYGYTF	TGTGCCATCAGAAACGGACAGGGGGCCACCAGTTATGGCTACACCTTC
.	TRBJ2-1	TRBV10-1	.	CASSESGTTYNEQFF	TGCGCCAGCAGTGAGAGCGGGACAACCTACAATGAGCAGTTCTTC
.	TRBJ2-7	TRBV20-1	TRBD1	CSGSTGGYEQYF	TGCAGTGGGTCGACAGGGGGGTACGAGCAGTACTTC
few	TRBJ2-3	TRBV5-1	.	CASSLQQRTSTDTQYF	TGCGCCAGCAGCTTGCAGCAAAGAACTAGCACAGATACGCAGTATTTT
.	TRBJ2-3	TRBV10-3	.	CAISPTTPPSTDTQYF	TGTGCCATCAGTCCAACGACTCCCCCTAGCACAGATACGCAGTATTTT
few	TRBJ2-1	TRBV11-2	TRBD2	CASSPRTSGGSNEQFF	TGTGCCAGCAGCCCAAGGACTAGCGGGGGAAGTAATGAGCAGTTCTTC
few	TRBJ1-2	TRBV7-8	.	CAVDGGTYGYTF	TGTGCCGTCGACGGAGGAACCTATGGCTACACCTTC
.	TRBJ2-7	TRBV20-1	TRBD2	CSAREVGPGLVSYEQYF	TGCAGTGCTAGAGAAGTAGGTCCGGGACTAGTGTCCTACGAGCAGTACTTC
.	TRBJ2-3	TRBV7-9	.	CASSPGSRGTDTQYF	TGTGCCAGCAGCCCAGGATCCCGCGGCACAGATACGCAGTATTTT
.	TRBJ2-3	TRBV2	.	CATRRGVEDTQYF	TGTGCCACCCGTAGGGGGGTGGAAGATACGCAGTATTTT
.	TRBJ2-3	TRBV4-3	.	CASSRRESDTQYF	TGCGCCAGCAGCCGCAGGGAGTCAGATACGCAGTATTTT
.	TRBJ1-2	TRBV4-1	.	CASSQASAVLHYGYTF	TGCGCCAGCAGCCAAGCATCGGCAGTATTGCACTATGGCTACACCTTC
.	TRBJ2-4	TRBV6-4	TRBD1	CASSENRGQDIQYF	TGTGCCAGCAGCGAAAACAGGGGGCAAGACATTCAGTACTTC
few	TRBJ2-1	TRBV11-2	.	CATEIFDEQFF	TGTGCCACCGAAATTTTTGATGAGCAGTTCTTC
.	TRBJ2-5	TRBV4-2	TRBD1	CASSRRWTGQETQYF	TGTGCCAGCAGCCGACGGTGGACAGGGCAAGAGACCCAGTACTTC
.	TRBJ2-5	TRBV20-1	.	CSAQPTTKETQYF	TGCAGTGCCCAGCCGACTACCAAGGAGACCCAGTACTTC
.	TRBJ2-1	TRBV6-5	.	CASSRRLNSYNEQFF	TGTGCCAGCAGTCGACGTCTAAATTCCTACAATGAGCAGTTCTTC
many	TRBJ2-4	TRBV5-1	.	CASSLEGDIQYF	TGCGCCAGCAGCTTGGAAGGGGACATTCAGTACTTC
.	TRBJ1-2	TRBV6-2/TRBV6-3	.	CASSLRGNTNYGYTF	TGTGCCAGCAGTCTTCGCGGCAACACTAACTATGGCTACACCTTC
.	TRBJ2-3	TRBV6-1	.	CASSSHGEDTQYF	TGTGCCAGCAGTTCCCACGGGGAAGATACGCAGTATTTT
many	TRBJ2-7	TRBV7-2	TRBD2	CASSTAPLAAYEQYF	TGTGCCAGCAGCACGGCGCCACTAGCGGCATACGAGCAGTACTTC
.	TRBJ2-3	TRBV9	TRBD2	CASSGLAGGIGTQYF	TGTGCCAGCAGCGGACTAGCGGGGGGGATTGGTACGCAGTATTTT
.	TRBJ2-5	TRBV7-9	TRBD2	CASSLSRLAASGETQYF	TGTGCCAGCAGCTTATCCCGACTAGCGGCTTCGGGGGAGACCCAGTACTTC
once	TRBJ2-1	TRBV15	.	CATSRGAGDLYNEQFF	TGTGCCACCAGCAGAGGGGCAGGGGATCTCTACAATGAGCAGTTCTTC
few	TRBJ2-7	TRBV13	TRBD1	CASSADRVAYEQYF	TGTGCCAGCAGCGCGGACAGGGTTGCCTACGAGCAGTACTTC
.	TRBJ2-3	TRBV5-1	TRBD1	CASSALRDRGIGTQYF	TGCGCCAGCAGCGCACTCCGGGACAGGGGTATCGGTACGCAGTATTTT
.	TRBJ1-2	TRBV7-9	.	CSSSYGLYGYTF	TGTTCCAGCAGCTACGGGCTTTATGGCTACACCTTC
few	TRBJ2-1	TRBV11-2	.	CASSLDRGTGNEQFF	TGTGCCAGCAGCTTAGATAGGGGGACTGGCAATGAGCAGTTCTTC
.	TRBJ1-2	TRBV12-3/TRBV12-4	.	CASSPNRATGNYGYTF	TGTGCCAGCAGTCCAAACAGGGCCACGGGGAACTATGGCTACACCTTC
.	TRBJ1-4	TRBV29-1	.	CSVIGSNEKLFF	TGCAGCGTTATAGGATCGAATGAAAAACTGTTTTTT
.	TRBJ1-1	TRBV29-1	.	CSVVDSSLAFF	TGCAGCGTTGTAGACAGCTCTTTGGCTTTCTTT
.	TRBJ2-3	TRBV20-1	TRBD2	CSARTSGASTDTQYF	TGCAGTGCTAGGACTAGCGGGGCTAGCACAGATACGCAGTATTTT
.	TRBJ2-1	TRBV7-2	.	CASTSQGGMEETQFF	TGTGCCAGCACGTCCCAGGGGGGGATGGAAGAGACCCAGTTCTTC
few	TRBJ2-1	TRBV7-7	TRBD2	CASSLAGGGHNEQFF	TGTGCTAGCAGCTTAGCGGGAGGGGGTCACAATGAGCAGTTCTTC
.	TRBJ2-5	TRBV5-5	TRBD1	CASSIQGSGETQYF	TGTGCCAGCAGCATACAGGGGTCTGGCGAGACCCAGTACTTC
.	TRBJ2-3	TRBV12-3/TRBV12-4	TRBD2	CASNLAGDTTDTQYF	TGTGCCAGCAACTTAGCGGGGGATACGACAGATACGCAGTATTTT
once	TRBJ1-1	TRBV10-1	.	CASSEYGDYTEAFF	TGCGCCAGCAGTGAGTATGGGGACTACACTGAAGCTTTCTTT
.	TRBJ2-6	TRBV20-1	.	CSVEDTAGANVLTF	TGCAGTGTCGAGGACACCGCTGGGGCCAACGTCCTGACTTTC
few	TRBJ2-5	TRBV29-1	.	CSVDTSLETQYF	TGCAGCGTTGATACCTCTCTTGAGACCCAGTACTTC
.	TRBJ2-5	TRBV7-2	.	CASSLGRGPRRETQYF	TGTGCCAGCAGCTTAGGCAGGGGTCCCCGACGGGAGACCCAGTACTTC
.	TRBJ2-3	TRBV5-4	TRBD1	CASSLADREDTQYF	TGTGCCAGCAGCTTGGCGGACAGGGAAGATACGCAGTATTTT
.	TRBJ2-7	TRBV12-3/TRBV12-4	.	CASRQDGSSYEQYF	TGTGCCAGCAGGCAAGACGGTAGCTCCTACGAGCAGTACTTC
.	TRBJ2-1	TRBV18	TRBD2	CASSPQTGGPSNEQFF	TGTGCCAGCTCACCACAAACGGGGGGGCCCTCCAATGAGCAGTTCTTC
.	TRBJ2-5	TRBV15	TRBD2	CATSRVGSGGKTQYF	TGTGCCACCAGCAGAGTGGGTAGCGGGGGTAAGACCCAGTACTTC
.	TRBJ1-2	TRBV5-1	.	CASSLEPWTEFNYGYTF	TGCGCCAGCAGCTTGGAACCTTGGACAGAATTTAACTATGGCTACACCTTC
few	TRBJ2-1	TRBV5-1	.	CASSLQWNEQFF	TGCGCCAGCAGCTTACAGTGGAATGAGCAGTTCTTC
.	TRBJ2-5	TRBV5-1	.	CASSMGPQETQYF	TGCGCCAGCAGCATGGGACCACAAGAGACCCAGTACTTC
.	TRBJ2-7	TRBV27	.	CASRPLGDTTQYF	TGTGCCAGCAGACCCTTGGGGGACACGACGCAGTACTTC
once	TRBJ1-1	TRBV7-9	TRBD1	CASSPRQGARGDTEAFF	TGTGCCAGCAGCCCAAGACAGGGGGCCAGGGGGGACACTGAAGCTTTCTTT
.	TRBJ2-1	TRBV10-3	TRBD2	CAIEAGGGNEQFF	TGTGCCATCGAAGCGGGGGGGGGAAATGAGCAGTTCTTC
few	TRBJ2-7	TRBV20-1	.	CSARGSGRDYEQYF	TGCAGTGCTAGAGGGTCAGGACGGGACTACGAGCAGTACTTC
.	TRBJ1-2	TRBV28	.	CASSPQTANYGYTF	TGTGCCAGCAGCCCTCAGACAGCTAACTATGGCTACACCTTC
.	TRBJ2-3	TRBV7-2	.	CASSLGESDTQYF	TGTGCCAGCAGCTTGGGGGAGTCAGATACGCAGTATTTT
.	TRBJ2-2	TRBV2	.	CASSVRRPGRVPRRGMTGELFF	TGTGCCAGCAGTGTTAGGCGGCCGGGTCGAGTTCCTAGGAGGGGGATGACCGGGGAGCTGTTTTTT
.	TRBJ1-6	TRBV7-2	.	CASSADRVYGSPLHF	TGTGCCAGCAGCGCCGATAGGGTATATGGCTCACCCCTCCACTTT
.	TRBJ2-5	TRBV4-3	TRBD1	CASSQDLQGQETQYF	TGCGCCAGCAGCCAAGATTTACAGGGGCAGGAGACCCAGTACTTC